The sequence of this TCR beta chain was determined in a study of blood T cell repertoires in COVID-19. Study information: Acute-phase and convalescent COVID-19 samples originated in the United States, Italy and Spain. PBMCs, B-cell-depleted T cells, or T cells provided the cDNA or gDNA that made up the material.

Seattle patients were enrolled while actively infected and followed longitudinally. Trimming left V 2 bases short and J 7 bases short, with 18 bases between. CDR1 and CDR2 (germline): SGHTA, FQGTGA. The CDR3 contains 16 residues. Per the original methods: Scientists estimated how many nucleated cells there were by amplifying reference gene primers. The method was immunoSEQ multiplex PCR; TCRdb's version includes in-frame clones alone and lacks a portion of them. Clonal size and the V and J genes are those of that table, whereas D and trimming came from the DNA. The table lists about 170,000 clones, around four fifths of them singletons.

The chain recombines TRBV7-3 with TRBJ2-1, with D tentatively TRBD2 (5 bases). The receptor's source is a woman at least 80 years old with COVID-19, enrolled during active disease. The sequenced material came from peripheral blood. The CDR3 DNA follows: TGTGCCAGCAGCTTACGAAGTGGGGTTCGGGAAAATGAGCAGTTCTTC. Translated: CASSLRSGVRENEQFF.